Below, 27 T cell receptor beta chains from the same sample are listed, as sequenced in a study of PD-1 blockade in classical Hodgkin lymphoma. The protocol was immunoSEQ multiplex PCR, while the TCRdb copy is restricted to in-frame clones and leaves out a portion. The sample contains some 23,000 clones, about 90% of which appear only once. Documented time point: newly diagnosed, previously untreated cHL patient sample. Magnetic depletion of unwanted cells isolated CD4+ T cells from thawed PBMCs. Sequencing was carried out using CD4+ T cells from blood. The source of these receptors is a human donor with classical Hodgkin lymphoma.

The chain employs TRBV5-1 and TRBJ2-5; 8 nucleotides agree with TRBD2. The CDR3 has 16 amino acids. The V and J ends lost 0 bases and 2 bases, in that order; junction bases with no gene match: 6. Germline CDR1 reads SGHRS; CDR2 reads YFSETQ. This chain's CDR3 is CASSLGPAGVQETQYF. CDR3 sequence (DNA): TGCGCCAGCAGCTTGGGGCCAGCGGGGGTACAAGAGACCCAGTACTTC.

This rearrangement joins TRBV10-3 to TRBJ1-1; D call uncertain. The CDR3 totals 12 residues. Germline lookup yields CDR1 ENHRY and CDR2 SYGVKD. The V gene lost 8 bases and the J gene lost 2 bases, with 9 bases spanning the gap. This CDR3 reads CAIGRTNTEAFF. Written as DNA, the CDR3 is TGTGCCATCGGACGGACTAACACTGAAGCTTTCTTT.

In its sample, this clone was seen once. The chain couples TRBV5-4 to TRBJ1-3; D call uncertain. This CDR3 has 17 amino acids. V was trimmed by 4 bases and J by 8 bases, leaving 25 bases between them. Looked up from germline, CDR1 is SGHNT and CDR2 is YYREEE (reference sequence). CDR3 DNA: TGTGCCAGCAGCCCTATCTCTAGGGCTGCCGTTGGTTACACCATATATTTT. Amino acid sequence: CASSPISRAAVGYTIYF.

The genes are TRBV6-5 and TRBJ1-1; perhaps TRBD1 as D (5 bases). V was pared by 6 bases and J by 0 bases, with 11 bases between. The CDR3 extends over 14 amino acids. Germline V gene data show CDR1 as MNHEY and CDR2 as SVGAGI. The CDR3 DNA follows: TGTGCCAGCAGCCCCAGGGTTATGAACACTGAAGCTTTCTTT. Amino acid sequence: CASSPRVMNTEAFF.

J is TRBJ1-2 and V is TRBV5-1; maybe TRBD1 (5 bases). The CDR3 totals 15 residues. With 2 bases removed from V and 4 bases from J, the gap between germline ends came to 15 bases. CDR1 and CDR2 (germline): SGHRS, YFSETQ. The CDR3, as DNA: TGCGCCAGCAGCTTCGGGAACAGGAGCATCTATGGCTACACCTTC. It codes for CASSFGNRSIYGYTF.

This sequence joins TRBV5-1 and TRBJ2-7; tentatively, D is TRBD1 or TRBD2 (5 bases each). The V end was cut by 0 bases, the J end by 3 bases, with 16 bases between. CDR1 and CDR2 (germline): SGHRS, YFSETQ. CDR3 length equals 16 residues. The CDR3 reads CASSLALGPEFYEQYF. The CDR3 region has the DNA TGCGCCAGCAGCTTGGCGCTGGGACCAGAATTCTACGAGCAGTACTTC.

The DNA for the CDR3 is TGTGCCATTGGGACTTTTCAAGAGACCCAGTACTTC. Translation gives CAIGTFQETQYF. V usage is TRBV2 and J usage is TRBJ2-5, with D perhaps TRBD2 (6 bases). Per germline, CDR1 SNHLY and CDR2 FYNNEI. V was clipped by 10 bases and J by 2 bases, with 11 bases between them. The CDR3 contains 12 residues. Filled out from reference TRBV2 and TRBJ2-5, the complete variable domain reads EPEVTQTPSHQVTQMGQEVILRCVPISNHLYFYWYRQILGQKVEFLVSFYNNEISEKSEIFDDQFSVERPDGSNFTLKIRSTKLEDSAMYFCAIGTFQETQYFGPGTRLLVL.

This clone was detected once. The gene calls are TRBV2 and TRBJ1-1, with 7 bases aligning to TRBD1. Germline values: CDR1 SNHLY, CDR2 FYNNEI. The CDR3 sequence is 13 residues long. V dropped 6 bases and J dropped 4; count of bases not matched to a gene: 5. CDR3 in amino acids: CASRRDRVTEAFF. Here the CDR3 DNA reads TGTGCCAGCAGAAGGGACAGAGTCACTGAAGCTTTCTTT.

The rearrangement uses TRBV7-7 and TRBJ2-5, with 8 bases aligning to TRBD1. The CDR3 spans 16 residues. Germline CDR1 SSHAT, CDR2 FNYEAQ (reference sequence). With 0 bases clipped from V and 5 bases from J, the junction kept 8 bases outside the gene matches. For the CDR3, the DNA is TGTGCCAGCAGCTTAGCCGCCTCGACAGGGGTGGAGACCCAGTACTTC. It specifies CASSLAASTGVETQYF.

The gene calls are TRBV6-1 and TRBJ1-2; D gene ambiguous. V was cut by 1 base and J by 2 bases, with 2 bases left in between. This CDR3 is 12 amino acids long. Germline lookup yields CDR1 MNHNS and CDR2 SASEGT. CDR3: CASSEGNYGYTF. The CDR3 DNA reads as TGTGCCAGCAGTGAAGGCAACTATGGCTACACCTTC.

The CDR3 spells CASAGGATWQETQYF. As DNA, the CDR3 is TGTGCCAGCGCGGGGGGGGCCACCTGGCAAGAGACCCAGTACTTC. The chain carries TRBV9 and TRBJ2-5; 9 bases align to TRBD2. Germline CDR1 SGDLS, CDR2 YYNGEE. This CDR3 is built from 15 residues. With V trimmed by 7 bases and J by 2 bases, 9 bases remained unmatched.

This clone was found a few times. The chain links TRBV25-1 to TRBJ1-5, with no clear D. Trimming removed 5 bases at V and 1 base at J, with 9 bases between. This CDR3 contains 14 residues. Germline V gene data show CDR1 as MGHDK and CDR2 as SYGVNS. This CDR3 is CASSPSGSNQPQHF. For the CDR3, the DNA is TGTGCCAGCAGTCCCTCCGGGAGCAATCAGCCCCAGCATTTT. Full variable domain (missing parts from reference TRBV25-1 and TRBJ1-5): EADIYQTPRYLVIGTGKKITLECSQTMGHDKMYWYQQDPGMELHLIHYSYGVNSTEKGDLSSESTVSRIRTEHFPLTLESARPSHTSQYLCASSPSGSNQPQHFGDGTRLSIL.

The rearrangement uses TRBV18 and TRBJ1-1; a possible D gene is TRBD1 (5 bases). There are 17 residues in the CDR3. Germline CDR1 and CDR2: KGHSH and LQKENI. Trimming removed 3 bases at V and 0 bases at J, with 17 bases between. The CDR3 loop is CASSPPGKQFMNTEAFF. The CDR3 DNA is TGTGCCAGCTCACCGCCAGGGAAACAATTCATGAACACTGAAGCTTTCTTT.

The rearrangement links TRBV27 to TRBJ2-3; no reliable D call. CDR1 is MNHEY and CDR2 is SMNVEV in the germline V gene (reference sequence). CDR3 length: 18 amino acids. The V gene lost 5 bases and the J gene lost 4 bases, with 25 bases spanning the gap. The CDR3 nucleotides read TGTGCCAGCAGTCCCACCCCCACCGTCTCGTTTGCACCAGATACGCAGTATTTT. It codes for CASSPTPTVSFAPDTQYF.

The chain employs TRBV5-8 and TRBJ2-2; TRBD2 agrees at 8 bases. The germline CDR1 and CDR2 sequences are SGHTS and YDEGEE. The CDR3 length is 15 residues. V lost 4 bases, J lost 1 base, and 3 bases stayed unmatched. CDR3 sequence reads: CASSRSGMNTGELFF. The CDR3 bases are TGTGCCAGCAGCCGTAGCGGGATGAACACCGGGGAGCTGTTTTTT.

The chain combines TRBV4-1 with TRBJ2-7; TRBD1 is a possible D gene (6 bases). V dropped 0 bases and J dropped 2 bases, with 17 bases sitting between them. The CDR3 is 17 residues long. Germline CDR1 reads MGHRA; CDR2 reads YSYEKL. The chain's CDR3 is CASSQEGLSDSAYEQYF. The CDR3 coding sequence is TGCGCCAGCAGCCAAGAAGGGCTCTCGGACAGCGCCTACGAGCAGTACTTC.

The chain recombines TRBV10-3 with TRBJ2-3, with 8 bases that match TRBD1. The CDR3 has 16 residues. Trimming took 0 bases from V and 7 from J; bases not matched to a gene: 9. Germline CDR1 is ENHRY and CDR2 is SYGVKD. As DNA, the CDR3 is TGTGCCATCAGTGAGTCGATGGGGACAGGTACGAATACGCAGTATTTT. Its translation: CAISESMGTGTNTQYF.

This clone occurred a few times. This chain links TRBV18 with TRBJ1-3; the D gene is possibly TRBD1 (5 bases). The V end was cut by 7 bases, the J end by 0 bases, with 13 bases between. This CDR3 comprises 15 residues. Germline loops: CDR1 KGHSH, CDR2 LQKENI. In DNA form, the CDR3 reads TGTGCCAGCTTCGCCGCAGGGTCCTCTGGAAACACCATATATTTT. Its translation: CASFAAGSSGNTIYF.

V usage is TRBV6-1 and J usage is TRBJ2-4; 10 nucleotides agree with TRBD2. Germline V gene sequence: CDR1 MNHNS, CDR2 SASEGT. The CDR3 runs 13 residues. V shed 10 bases and J 5 bases; nucleotides not matched to a gene: 5. The CDR3 sequence: CATRSGGENIQYF. The DNA for the CDR3 is TGTGCCACCAGAAGCGGGGGGGAAAACATTCAGTACTTC.

The V and J genes are TRBV19 and TRBJ1-2; D is unclear. In germline, CDR1 is LNHDA, CDR2 SQIVND (reference sequence). Trimming stripped 6 bases from V and 3 bases from J, with 17 bases between. The CDR3 contains 15 residues. CDR3 protein: CASRQRVGRYYGYTF. The CDR3 region has the DNA TGTGCCAGTAGACAGCGGGTGGGGAGATACTATGGCTACACCTTC.

J is TRBJ1-3 and V is TRBV23-1, with 7 bases aligning to TRBD1. Being an ORF, TRBV23-1 has a function that is uncertain. The CDR3 has 13 amino acids. V was clipped by 6 bases and J by 7 bases; unmatched bases: 6. The DNA for the CDR3 is TGCGCCAGCAGGTGGCAGGGGGTGAACACCATATATTTT. This gives the protein CASRWQGVNTIYF.

This rearrangement joins TRBV11-3 to TRBJ1-1; 8 bases match TRBD1. This CDR3 region has 17 residues. Trimming removed 5 bases from V and 3 bases from J; junction bases left unmatched: 14. CDR1 is SGHNT, CDR2 YENEEA, per germline. The CDR3 DNA sequence: TGTGCCAGCAGCCCGGTGTGCAGGGGGCGATTGGACACTGAAGCTTTCTTT. Encoded protein: CASSPVCRGRLDTEAFF.

This sequence joins TRBV30 and TRBJ2-3; D ambiguous. CDR3 size: 11 residues. Trimming stripped 4 bases from V and 10 bases from J, with 12 bases between. Per the germline V gene, CDR1 is GTSNPN and CDR2 is SVGIG (reference sequence). CDR3 loop: CAWTKAPAQYF. CDR3 DNA sequence: TGTGCCTGGACCAAAGCTCCGGCGCAGTATTTT.

This clone was seen just once. The CDR3 nucleotides read TGTGCCAGTAGACGACTACCGGGACGACCCCCATTCGCGAACACCGGGGAGCTGTTTTTT. It translates to CASRRLPGRPPFANTGELFF. The V and J genes are TRBV19 and TRBJ2-2; TRBD1 or TRBD2 may be the D gene (5 bases each). V was cut by 6 bases and J by 0 bases, with 26 bases left in between. CDR3 size: 20 residues. CDR1 and CDR2 from the germline V gene are LNHDA and SQIVND (reference sequence).

The gene calls are TRBV18 and TRBJ2-7, with 7 bases matching TRBD1. The CDR3 has 14 amino acids. Germline V gene lookup returns CDR1 KGHSH and CDR2 LQKENI. V trimming: 3 bases; J trimming: 3 bases; junction bases outside the gene matches: 5. CDR3 residues: CASSPGAGGYEQYF. For the CDR3, the DNA is TGTGCCAGCTCACCCGGGGCAGGGGGCTACGAGCAGTACTTC.

J is TRBJ1-5 and V is TRBV5-1, with 9 bases aligning to TRBD1. Germline values: CDR1 SGHRS, CDR2 YFSETQ. This CDR3 is 15 amino acids long. V lost 4 bases to trimming and J lost 1 base; unmatched junction nucleotides: 3. CDR3: CASSPTGGSNQPQHF. In DNA, the CDR3 is TGCGCCAGCAGCCCGACAGGGGGAAGCAATCAGCCCCAGCATTTT.

This chain joins TRBV28 and TRBJ1-3; D possibly corresponds to TRBD1 (5 bases). Trimming removed 6 bases from V and 2 bases from J, with 17 bases in between. CDR3 size: 16 residues. The germline V gene has CDR1 MDHEN and CDR2 SYDVKM. The DNA of the CDR3 is TGTGCCAGCAGCCCCCCTGTTCGGGGCACTGGAAACACCATATATTTT. Amino acid sequence: CASSPPVRGTGNTIYF.